Listed below are T cell receptor beta chains from one sample, sequenced in a study of T cells in Graves' hyperthyroidism and ophthalmopathy. Each CDR3 protein is one row after TCRdb ran MiXCR on the multiplex PCR reads. The table has roughly 640,000 distinct CDR3 sequences, approximately 16% seen once. Material: blood. The receptors were gathered from a woman aged 40 to 50 with Graves' ophthalmopathy. The CDR3 runs from the conserved cysteine through the conserved F or W. D genes are given only for firm matches. Size is stated for part of the rows, as once, few or many counts, or as a class when the clone is expanded.

TRBV7-3	TRBJ2-6	few	NA	TGTGCCAGCAGCGCGGGCCTCTCTGGGGCCAACGTCCTGACTTTC	CASSAGLSGANVLTF
TRBV6-1	TRBJ2-1	many	NA	TGTGCCAGCAGTCAGCCTCGGACTGGAAATGAGCAGTTCTTC	CASSQPRTGNEQFF
TRBV10-3	TRBJ1-2	NA	NA	TGTGCCATCAACCCGGAAGGGGTTGGCTACACCTTC	CAINPEGVGYTF
TRBV28	TRBJ1-5	few	TRBD1	TGTGCCAGCAGGCCACCCGGACAGGGTGGACAGCCCCAGCATTTT	CASRPPGQGGQPQHF
TRBV27	TRBJ2-3	few	NA	TGTGCCAGCAGTTTCCCCCCAGCGGCTACGCAGTATTTT	CASSFPPAATQYF
TRBV20-1	TRBJ1-5	many	NA	TGCAGTGTCAGAGGGGGGTCTAATCAGCCCCAGCATTTT	CSVRGGSNQPQHF
TRBV7-3	TRBJ2-1	many	TRBD2	TGTGCCACCAGGTCCAGCGGGGGGGCAGGAGAGCAGTTCTTC	CATRSSGGAGEQFF
TRBV6-2/TRBV6-3	TRBJ2-7	NA	TRBD2	TGTGCCAGCAGCATTAGCGGGGTTACCTACGAGCAGTACTTC	CASSISGVTYEQYF
TRBV2	TRBJ1-5	many	NA	TGTGCCAGCAGCCCAGTGACTGGCAATCAGCCCCAGCATTTT	CASSPVTGNQPQHF
TRBV6-5	TRBJ1-1	many	NA	TGTGCCAGCAGTTACTCTCTACCCCCGGGGGACACTGAAGCTTTCTTT	CASSYSLPPGDTEAFF
TRBV5-1	TRBJ2-4	few	NA	TGCGCCAGCAGCGCCGGACACCCAGAGGACATTCAGTACTTC	CASSAGHPEDIQYF
TRBV4-1	TRBJ2-1	NA	TRBD2	TGCGCCAGCAGCTTTGGTGGGAGGGCTCGATTGTGGGAGCAGTTCTTC	CASSFGGRARLWEQFF
TRBV4-2	TRBJ1-5	few	NA	TGTGCCAGCAGCCAAGTTGAGGGCTTGAGCAATCAGCCCCAGCATTTT	CASSQVEGLSNQPQHF
TRBV28	TRBJ1-1	NA	TRBD1	TGTGCCAGCAGTTCCCCCTCGACAGGGAGTAGGACTGAAGCTTTCTTT	CASSSPSTGSRTEAFF
TRBV5-1	TRBJ1-2	many	NA	TGCGCCAGCAGCTTAGACTGGAGGATCTATGGCTACACCTTC	CASSLDWRIYGYTF
TRBV7-6	TRBJ1-4	once	NA	TGTGCCAGCAGCTTATCCACAGGCGGGAATGAAAAACTGTTTTTT	CASSLSTGGNEKLFF
TRBV12-3/TRBV12-4	TRBJ1-6	NA	NA	TGTGCCAGCAGTTTTTGGGGGGCTTCCTATAATTCACCCCTCCACTTT	CASSFWGASYNSPLHF
TRBV6-1	TRBJ1-6	NA	TRBD1	TGTGCCAGCAGTACCACAGGGGATCTCAATTCACCCCTCCACTTT	CASSTTGDLNSPLHF
TRBV29-1	TRBJ2-3	few	NA	TGCAGCGTTGAAGATCTTCCAGGGGCGATCACAGATACGCAGTATTTT	CSVEDLPGAITDTQYF
TRBV6-1	TRBJ1-5	many	TRBD1	TGTGCCAGCAGTGCGGACAGGGAACGCAATCAGCCCCAGCATTTT	CASSADRERNQPQHF
TRBV9	TRBJ2-5	few	NA	TGTGCCAGCAGCGTAGGGCCGGGCTCAGAGACCCAGTACTTC	CASSVGPGSETQYF
TRBV2	TRBJ2-2	many	NA	TGTGCCAGCAGTGAATCGAACACCGGGGAGCTGTTTTTT	CASSESNTGELFF
TRBV20-1	TRBJ2-7	many	NA	TGCAGTGCCACCAGGGGCGAGCAGTACTTC	CSATRGEQYF
TRBV5-1	TRBJ2-5	few	NA	TGCGCCAGCAGCCTCCTTATAGGGCGGGAGACCCAGTACTTC	CASSLLIGRETQYF
TRBV7-3	TRBJ2-7	many	NA	TGTGCCAGCAGCTTAACCCCGATCGGGGAGCAGTACTTC	CASSLTPIGEQYF
TRBV2	TRBJ1-2	NA	TRBD1	TGTGCCAGCAGTGATGGGGACAGTGTCTATGGCTACACCTTC	CASSDGDSVYGYTF
TRBV12-5	TRBJ1-1	many	NA	TGTGCTAGTGGTTTTCTCAGCACTGAAGCTTTCTTT	CASGFLSTEAFF
TRBV5-1	TRBJ1-3	many	NA	TGCGCCAGCAGCTTTTTGGGTAATGGAAACACCATATATTTT	CASSFLGNGNTIYF
TRBV6-1	TRBJ1-1	NA	NA	TGTGCCAGCAGCCTTCAGGGGACTAAGAGGGCTGAAGCTTTCTTT	CASSLQGTKRAEAFF
TRBV10-3	TRBJ1-2	NA	NA	TGTGCCATCACGGAGGATAGGATCGGCTACACCTTC	CAITEDRIGYTF
TRBV11-2	TRBJ2-7	few	NA	TGTGCCAGCAGCTCCGGGACCACCGAGCAGTACTTC	CASSSGTTEQYF
TRBV28	TRBJ1-5	many	TRBD1	TGTGCCAGCAGTCTATACAAGACAGGGGGCAGGCGGCCCCAGCATTTT	CASSLYKTGGRRPQHF
TRBV27	TRBJ2-1	NA	TRBD2	TGTGCCAGCCGGGAGGGTGAGTTCTTC	CASREGEFF
TRBV12-3/TRBV12-4	TRBJ2-3	few	NA	TGTGCCAGCAGTTCAAGACTGACGGGGACAGATACGCAGTATTTT	CASSSRLTGTDTQYF
TRBV7-8	TRBJ1-5	NA	NA	TGTGCCAGCAGCTTAGCGAGGGGCAATCAGCCCCAGCATTTT	CASSLARGNQPQHF
TRBV15	TRBJ2-5	NA	TRBD2	TGTGCCACCAGCAGCCCCGCGGGAGTATTCGAGACCCAGTACTTC	CATSSPAGVFETQYF
TRBV11-2	TRBJ2-1	many	NA	TGTGCCAGCAGCTCCCAGGGAGGACTCTCCAATGAGCAGTTCTTC	CASSSQGGLSNEQFF
TRBV4-1	TRBJ2-2	NA	NA	TGTGCCAGCAGCCAAGTCGGCGGGATGGGCGGGGAGCTGTTTTTT	CASSQVGGMGGELFF
TRBV28	TRBJ1-5	many	NA	TGTGCCAGCAGCCCCTCGGTGTCGGCGGAGTGGAGCAATCAGCCCCAGCATTTT	CASSPSVSAEWSNQPQHF
TRBV10-3	TRBJ1-1	few	NA	TGTGCCATCAAAGCTCAGAACACTGAAGCTTTCTTT	CAIKAQNTEAFF
TRBV2	TRBJ1-2	many	TRBD1	TGTGCCAGCAGTGAACCAGGGGGTGGCTATGGCTACACCTTC	CASSEPGGGYGYTF
TRBV28	TRBJ2-7	few	NA	TGTGCCAGCAACATCGGACGGGAGCAGTACTTC	CASNIGREQYF
TRBV2	TRBJ1-4	many	NA	TGTGCCAGCAGGTCCAGGTCAGAAAAACTGTTTTTT	CASRSRSEKLFF
TRBV11-2	TRBJ1-1	NA	TRBD1	TGTGCCAGCAGAAAAATTCAGCGACAGGGGGACACTGAAGCTTTCTTT	CASRKIQRQGDTEAFF
TRBV5-1	TRBJ1-6	NA	TRBD1	TGCGCCGGCAGCTTAGAGACAGGGCTTGTAAATTCACCCCTCCACTTT	CAGSLETGLVNSPLHF
TRBV4-1	TRBJ1-1	NA	NA	TGCGCCAGCAGCCAACAGAGGTACACTGAAGCTTTCTTT	CASSQQRYTEAFF
TRBV11-2	TRBJ2-1	many	NA	TGTGCCAGCAACCCCGGAGGTGATGAGCAGTTCTTC	CASNPGGDEQFF
TRBV5-1	TRBJ2-7	NA	TRBD2	TGCGCCAGCAGCTTGGCGGCGGCTAGCGGAAAGCAGTACTTC	CASSLAAASGKQYF
TRBV30	TRBJ1-4	few	TRBD1	TGTGCCTGGAGTAGCCAGGGGGCGACGGAAAAACTGTTTTTT	CAWSSQGATEKLFF
TRBV6-4	TRBJ1-5	NA	NA	TGTGCCAGCAGGTCACAGGGAGGTGATCAGCCCCAGCATTTT	CASRSQGGDQPQHF